Following are 15 T cell receptor beta chains from one sample sequenced in a study of blood T cell repertoires in COVID-19. Using immunoSEQ multiplex PCR, the repertoire was profiled, and TCRdb retains in-frame clones only, with some absent. The sample contains 150,000 or so clones, 82% of which appear only once. Sequencing input: PBMCs or T cells enriched from blood (not recorded which). The receptors come from a man aged 55 to 69 who had recovered from COVID-19.

The chain employs TRBV7-2 and TRBJ1-1; 8 positions match TRBD1. V was clipped by 0 bases and J by 10 bases; unmatched bases: 7. This CDR3 is 14 amino acids long. Germline CDR1 and CDR2: SGHTA and FQGNSA. The CDR3 coding sequence is TGTGCCAGCAGCTTAGCGGTCCAGGGGGCGCGAGCTTTCTTT. This codes for CASSLAVQGARAFF.

CDR3 bases: TGTGCCAGCAGCAAAAGGACTAGCGGAGCCTCCTACGAGCAGTACTTC. Amino acids: CASSKRTSGASYEQYF. The chain is built from TRBV21-1 and TRBJ2-7; the DNA was not used to check the table's D call, TRBD2. TRBV21-1 is labeled a pseudogene. This CDR3 comprises 16 residues.

The chain is built from TRBV11-1 and TRBJ2-7; D is ambiguous. This CDR3 has 13 amino acids. V was shortened by 4 bases and J by 1 base, with 8 bases between the two germline ends. Germline V gene sequence: CDR1 SGHAT, CDR2 FQDESV (reference sequence). The chain's CDR3 is CASSWAFSYEQYF. The CDR3 bases are TGTGCCAGCAGCTGGGCCTTTTCCTACGAGCAGTACTTC.

The V call is TRBV5-5, the J call TRBJ2-7; D may be TRBD1 (8 bases). The germline V gene encodes CDR1 SGHKS and CDR2 YYEKEE (reference sequence). Deletions cut 3 bases from V and 2 bases from J, with 15 bases between. The CDR3 loop spans 15 amino acids. The CDR3 nucleotides are TGTGCCAGCAGCTACGGACAGGGAGGGGCCTACGAGCAGTACTTC. Translating it yields CASSYGQGGAYEQYF.

V is TRBV5-1 and J is TRBJ2-7; 7 bases match TRBD2. V lost 6 bases to trimming and J lost 2 bases; unmatched junction nucleotides: 2. Germline V lookup: CDR1 SGHRS, CDR2 YFSETQ. The CDR3 has 12 amino acids. CDR3 bases: TGCGCCAGCACAAGCGGGACCTACGAGCAGTACTTC. Its protein product is CASTSGTYEQYF.

The chain's CDR3 is CATSDSTGAFEKLFF. The CDR3 bases are TGTGCCACCAGTGATTCGACAGGGGCCTTCGAAAAACTGTTTTTT. V usage is TRBV24-1 and J usage is TRBJ1-4; 8 positions agree with TRBD1. CDR3 length equals 15 residues. Germline V lookup: CDR1 KGHDR, CDR2 SFDVKD. The trim removed 2 bases at V and 8 bases at J, leaving 6 bases unmatched.

Only one count was recorded for this clone. The rearrangement uses TRBV10-3 and TRBJ1-5; D may be TRBD1 (5 bases). There are 16 residues in the CDR3. V shed 0 bases and J shed 3 bases, with 12 bases lying between them. Germline loops: CDR1 ENHRY, CDR2 SYGVKD. This CDR3 is CAISESATGANQPQHF. Written as DNA, the CDR3 is TGTGCCATCAGTGAGTCTGCTACAGGCGCCAATCAGCCCCAGCATTTT.

The CDR3: CASSSGALQGSGELFF. The DNA of the CDR3 is TGCGCCAGCAGCTCGGGAGCGCTACAGGGGTCCGGGGAGCTGTTTTTT. The V gene is TRBV5-1, the J gene TRBJ2-2; a possible D gene is TRBD1 (7 bases). This CDR3 is built from 16 residues. Germline V lookup: CDR1 SGHRS, CDR2 YFSETQ. V was trimmed by 3 bases and J by 6 bases, leaving 18 bases between them.

The V and J genes are TRBV28 and TRBJ2-5, with D possibly TRBD1 on 5 matching bases. The V gene lost 3 bases and the J gene lost 2 bases, with 10 bases spanning the gap. Germline V gene sequence: CDR1 MDHEN, CDR2 SYDVKM. The CDR3 contains 14 residues. CDR3 protein: CASSFSQGQETQYF. The CDR3, as DNA: TGTGCCAGCAGTTTCAGTCAGGGACAAGAGACCCAGTACTTC.

CDR3: CASRSTGDTGELFF. The CDR3 region has the DNA TGTGCCAGCAGATCTACAGGGGACACCGGGGAGCTGTTTTTT. This chain connects TRBV7-9 to TRBJ2-2; 7 nucleotides match TRBD1. The CDR3 is 14 amino acids. V shed 6 bases and J 3 bases; nucleotides not matched to a gene: 4. Germline V gene lookup returns CDR1 SEHNR and CDR2 FQNEAQ (reference sequence).

The table lists this clone with a few counts. V usage is TRBV6-5 and J usage is TRBJ2-7; 8 bases map to TRBD1. The CDR3 has 13 residues. The ends lost 7 bases at V and 2 bases at J; junction bases unmatched: 4. The V gene's germline CDR1 is MNHEY and CDR2 SVGAGI. CDR3 sequence: CASNHRGAYEQYF. DNA for the CDR3: TGTGCCAGCAATCACAGGGGGGCCTACGAGCAGTACTTC.

The chain employs TRBV4-1 and TRBJ1-2; perhaps TRBD1 as D (6 bases). Trimming removed 3 bases from V and 5 bases from J, with 10 bases in between. The V gene's germline CDR1 is MGHRA and CDR2 YSYEKL. CDR3 size: 13 residues. The CDR3 bases are TGCGCCAGCAGCCAGACAGGCGCGTATGGCTACACCTTC. The encoded protein is CASSQTGAYGYTF.

This chain uses TRBV10-3 with TRBJ2-3, with a possible D match to TRBD2 (6 bases). The CDR3 is 15 amino acids. Germline V gene lookup returns CDR1 ENHRY and CDR2 SYGVKD. V was pared by 7 bases and J by 6 bases, with 20 bases between. CDR3 bases: TGTGCCATCACCTATTCGGGGGAGTCATCTGATACGCAGTATTTT. Its translation is CAITYSGESSDTQYF.

The chain joins TRBV5-1 to TRBJ2-5, with 9 bases lining up with TRBD2. With V trimmed by 4 bases and J by 5 bases, 9 bases remained unmatched. Looked up from germline, CDR1 is SGHRS and CDR2 is YFSETQ. The length of the CDR3 is 15 residues. The CDR3 protein is CASSNSGGRGETQYF. CDR3 DNA: TGCGCCAGCAGCAATAGCGGGGGAAGGGGGGAGACCCAGTACTTC. The complete variable domain, with remaining parts taken from reference TRBV5-1 and TRBJ2-5, reads KAGVTQTPRYLIKTRGQQVTLSCSPISGHRSVSWYQQTPGQGLQFLFEYFSETQRNKGNFPGRFSGRQFSNSRSEMNVSTLELGDSALYLCASSNSGGRGETQYFGPGTRLLVL.

The chain links TRBV9 to TRBJ2-1, with 9 positions matching TRBD2. Per the germline V gene, CDR1 is SGDLS and CDR2 is YYNGEE. The CDR3 is 16 residues long. V was clipped by 2 bases and J by 8 bases; unmatched bases: 11. For the CDR3, the DNA is TGTGCCAGCAGCGTGAGAGGGACTAGCCCAAGGGATGAGCAGTTCTTC. Translated, it gives CASSVRGTSPRDEQFF.